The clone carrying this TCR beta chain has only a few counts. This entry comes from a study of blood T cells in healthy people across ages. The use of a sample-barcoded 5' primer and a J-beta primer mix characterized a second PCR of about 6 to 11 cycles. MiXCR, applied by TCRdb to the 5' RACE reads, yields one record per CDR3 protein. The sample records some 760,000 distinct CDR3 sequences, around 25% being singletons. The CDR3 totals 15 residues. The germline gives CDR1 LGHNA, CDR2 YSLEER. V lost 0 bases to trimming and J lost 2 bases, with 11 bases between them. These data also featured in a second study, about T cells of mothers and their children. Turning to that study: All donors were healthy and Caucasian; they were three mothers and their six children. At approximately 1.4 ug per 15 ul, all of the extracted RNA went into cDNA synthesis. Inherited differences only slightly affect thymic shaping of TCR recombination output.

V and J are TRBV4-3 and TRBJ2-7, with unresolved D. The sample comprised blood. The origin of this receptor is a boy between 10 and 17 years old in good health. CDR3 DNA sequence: TGCGCCAGCAGCCAAGATGGGATAGGAGCCTACGAGCAGTACTTC. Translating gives CASSQDGIGAYEQYF.